This T cell receptor beta chain was documented in a study of T-cell reconstitution after alpha-beta-depleted transplantation in children. Germline-derived CDR1 and CDR2 are KGHDR and SFDVKD. There are 17 residues in the CDR3. V gave up 7 bases and J gave up 0 bases, with 18 bases separating them. A library of TCRbeta sequences, prepared with unique molecular identifiers, was generated. Using its own MiXCR run on the PCR reads, TCRdb lists one record per CDR3 protein. This sample has a few hundred thousand distinct CDR3 sequences, with roughly an eighth found just once. This clonotype was obtained from a human donor who donated a stem cell graft to a child with combined immunodeficiency. The input for sequencing was PBMCs from the stem cell graft donor, taken from the stem cell graft. The chain is built from TRBV24-1 and TRBJ2-4, with D perhaps matching TRBD2 (5 bases). The CDR3 spells CATSPGSGGLAKNIQYF. CDR3 coding DNA: TGTGCCACCAGCCCGGGGTCGGGTGGGCTAGCCAAAAACATTCAGTACTTC.